A selection of T cell receptor beta chains follows, all from one sample in a study of T cell responses to AZD1222 COVID-19 vaccine. The method was immunoSEQ multiplex PCR; TCRdb's version includes in-frame clones alone and lacks a portion of them. The sample includes approximately 190,000 clones, 85% to 95% of them seen just once. The specimen was peripheral blood, collected 28 days after the second AZD1222 dose. These receptors were obtained from an adult who received the AZD1222 COVID-19 vaccine. The CDR3 runs from the conserved cysteine through the conserved F or W. A D gene is named only where the DNA matches it firmly. Where a row states a size, it is once, few, many or the class of an expanded clone; other rows omit it.

clone_size: .; v_call: TRBV5-1; d_call: .; j_call: TRBJ1-2; cdr3_aa: CASSLGGRASTLYGYTF; cdr3_nt: TGCGCCAGCAGCTTGGGAGGGCGGGCCTCCACGCTCTATGGCTACACCTTC
clone_size: .; v_call: TRBV18; d_call: TRBD1; j_call: TRBJ1-2; cdr3_aa: CASSPPGTGVFGGYTF; cdr3_nt: TGTGCCAGCTCACCCCCCGGGACAGGGGTTTTCGGTGGCTACACCTTC
clone_size: .; v_call: TRBV7-3; d_call: .; j_call: TRBJ2-1; cdr3_aa: CASSLVNEQFF; cdr3_nt: TGTGCCAGCAGCTTAGTGAATGAGCAGTTCTTC
clone_size: .; v_call: TRBV10-2; d_call: .; j_call: TRBJ1-5; cdr3_aa: CASSGGRRNQPQHF; cdr3_nt: TGCGCCAGCAGTGGGGGCCGCCGAAATCAGCCCCAGCATTTT
clone_size: .; v_call: TRBV28; d_call: .; j_call: TRBJ1-5; cdr3_aa: CASNPGRGARQPQHF; cdr3_nt: TGTGCCAGCAACCCTGGTAGGGGGGCGAGGCAGCCCCAGCATTTT
clone_size: .; v_call: TRBV20-1; d_call: .; j_call: TRBJ1-2; cdr3_aa: CSALHGVGYTF; cdr3_nt: TGCAGTGCCCTGCATGGAGTAGGCTACACCTTC
clone_size: .; v_call: TRBV19; d_call: .; j_call: TRBJ1-3; cdr3_aa: CASSTGQPGDGNTIYF; cdr3_nt: TGTGCCAGTAGTACTGGACAGCCGGGGGACGGAAACACCATATATTTT
clone_size: .; v_call: TRBV30; d_call: .; j_call: TRBJ2-3; cdr3_aa: CAWSLVEITQYF; cdr3_nt: TGTGCCTGGAGTCTTGTCGAGATCACGCAGTATTTT
clone_size: .; v_call: TRBV5-1; d_call: .; j_call: TRBJ2-2; cdr3_aa: CASSEGDTGELFF; cdr3_nt: TGCGCCAGCAGCGAAGGGGACACCGGGGAGCTGTTTTTT
clone_size: once; v_call: TRBV19; d_call: .; j_call: TRBJ2-5; cdr3_aa: CASSIWQKETQYF; cdr3_nt: TGTGCCAGTAGTATATGGCAGAAAGAGACCCAGTACTTC
clone_size: .; v_call: TRBV7-8; d_call: .; j_call: TRBJ1-3; cdr3_aa: CASSPMGPLMGNTIYF; cdr3_nt: TGTGCCAGCAGCCCAATGGGGCCCTTAATGGGAAACACCATATATTTT
clone_size: .; v_call: TRBV9; d_call: .; j_call: TRBJ1-1; cdr3_aa: CASSVVGTEAFF; cdr3_nt: TGTGCCAGCAGCGTAGTAGGTACTGAAGCTTTCTTT
clone_size: .; v_call: TRBV5-1; d_call: .; j_call: TRBJ1-1; cdr3_aa: CASSLDRQNTEAFF; cdr3_nt: TGCGCCAGCAGCTTAGACAGGCAGAACACTGAAGCTTTCTTT
clone_size: .; v_call: TRBV6-1; d_call: TRBD1; j_call: TRBJ1-2; cdr3_aa: CASSESGQGRLFFYGYTF; cdr3_nt: TGTGCCAGCAGTGAATCTGGACAGGGGCGCCTTTTTTTTTATGGCTACACCTTC
clone_size: .; v_call: TRBV21-1; d_call: .; j_call: TRBJ1-5; cdr3_aa: CASSKGEGSGQPQHF; cdr3_nt: TGTGCCAGCAGCAAAGGTGAAGGGTCCGGTCAGCCCCAGCATTTT
clone_size: .; v_call: TRBV20-1; d_call: .; j_call: TRBJ2-7; cdr3_aa: CSAKAAYEQYF; cdr3_nt: TGCAGTGCTAAAGCGGCCTACGAGCAGTACTTC
clone_size: once; v_call: TRBV4-1; d_call: .; j_call: TRBJ1-4; cdr3_aa: CASSQVRTRISEKLFF; cdr3_nt: TGCGCCAGCAGCCAAGTTCGGACGCGTATTTCTGAAAAACTGTTTTTT
clone_size: .; v_call: TRBV7-3; d_call: .; j_call: TRBJ1-1; cdr3_aa: CASRTHLAPRSEAFF; cdr3_nt: TGTGCCAGCAGAACACACTTGGCCCCCCGGTCAGAAGCTTTCTTT
clone_size: .; v_call: TRBV7-8; d_call: TRBD1; j_call: TRBJ2-7; cdr3_aa: CASSFNRGSYEQYF; cdr3_nt: TGTGCCAGCAGTTTCAACAGGGGCTCCTACGAGCAGTACTTC